This entry is about one TCR beta chain. This record comes from a study of shared clonotypes between healthy human individuals. As for the study in general: Used for every donor were three CD4 naive, three CD4 memory, two CD8 naive and one CD8 memory plate.

Sorted-subset replicate PCR reactions were performed with approximately 190 ng DNA, corresponding to tens of thousands of T cell genomes. Using immunoSEQ multiplex PCR, the repertoire was profiled, and TCRdb retains in-frame clones only, with some absent. The repertoire holds millions of clones, with 85% to 95% as singletons. This CDR3 is 14 amino acids long. Trimming took 6 bases from V and 0 from J, leaving 11 bases between them. Germline CDR1 and CDR2: KGHSH and LQKENI. The chain carries TRBV18 and TRBJ1-2; D might be TRBD1 (5 bases). The clonotype originates from a man younger than 30 in good health. The sequencing input was naive CD4+ T cells sorted from blood. Subset noted: CD45RA+ positively selected. The CDR3 sequence is CASSVQGPNYGYTF. The CDR3 DNA sequence: TGTGCCAGCTCGGTGCAGGGCCCTAACTATGGCTACACCTTC.